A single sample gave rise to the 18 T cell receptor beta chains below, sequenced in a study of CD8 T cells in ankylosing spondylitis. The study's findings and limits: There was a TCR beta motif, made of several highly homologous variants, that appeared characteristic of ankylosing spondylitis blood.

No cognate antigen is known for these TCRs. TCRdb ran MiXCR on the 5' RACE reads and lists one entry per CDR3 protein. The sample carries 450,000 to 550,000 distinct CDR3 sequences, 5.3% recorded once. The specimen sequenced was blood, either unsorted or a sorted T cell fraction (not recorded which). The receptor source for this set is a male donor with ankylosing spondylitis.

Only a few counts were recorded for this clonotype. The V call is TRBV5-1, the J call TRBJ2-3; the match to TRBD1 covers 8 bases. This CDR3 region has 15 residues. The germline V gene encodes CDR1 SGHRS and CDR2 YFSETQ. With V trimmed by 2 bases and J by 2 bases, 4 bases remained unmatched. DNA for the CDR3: TGCGCCAGCAGCTTCAGGGGGCGCGTCACAGATACGCAGTATTTT. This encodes CASSFRGRVTDTQYF.

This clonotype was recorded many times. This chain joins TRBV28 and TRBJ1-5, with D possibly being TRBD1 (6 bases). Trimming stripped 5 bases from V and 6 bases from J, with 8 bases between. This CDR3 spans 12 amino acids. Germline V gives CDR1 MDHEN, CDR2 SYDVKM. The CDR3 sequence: CASSVGGQPQHF. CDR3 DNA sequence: TGTGCCAGCAGTGTAGGGGGTCAGCCCCAGCATTTT.

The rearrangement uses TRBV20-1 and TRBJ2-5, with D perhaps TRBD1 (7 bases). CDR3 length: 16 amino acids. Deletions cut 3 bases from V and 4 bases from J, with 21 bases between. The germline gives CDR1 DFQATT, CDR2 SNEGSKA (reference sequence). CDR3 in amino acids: CSARGGRGQLRETQYF. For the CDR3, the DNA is TGCAGTGCTAGGGGAGGTCGGGGACAGCTAAGAGAGACCCAGTACTTC.

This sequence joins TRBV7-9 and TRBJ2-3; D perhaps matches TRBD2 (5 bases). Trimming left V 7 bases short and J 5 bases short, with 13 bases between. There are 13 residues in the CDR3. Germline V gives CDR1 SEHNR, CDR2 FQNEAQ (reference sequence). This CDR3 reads CASIGVNKDTQYF. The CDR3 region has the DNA TGTGCCAGCATCGGGGTGAACAAAGATACGCAGTATTTT. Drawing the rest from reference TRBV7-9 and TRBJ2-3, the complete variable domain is DTGVSQNPRHKITKRGQNVTFRCDPISEHNRLYWYRQTLGQGPEFLTYFQNEAQLEKSRLLSDRFSAERPKGSFSTLEIQRTEQGDSAMYLCASIGVNKDTQYFGPGTRLTVL.

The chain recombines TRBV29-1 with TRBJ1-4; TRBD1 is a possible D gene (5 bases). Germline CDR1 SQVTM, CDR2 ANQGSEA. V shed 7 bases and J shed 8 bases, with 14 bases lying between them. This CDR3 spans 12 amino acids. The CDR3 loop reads CSGYTGDEKLFF. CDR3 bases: TGCAGCGGGTACACCGGGGACGAAAAACTGTTTTTT.

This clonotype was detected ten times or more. The chain's CDR3 is CSDTGFSYNSPLHF. The CDR3 nucleotides read TGCAGCGATACAGGGTTCTCCTATAATTCACCCCTCCACTTT. The V call is TRBV29-1, the J call TRBJ1-6; the D gene is possibly TRBD1 (6 bases). V dropped 7 bases and J dropped 0 bases, with 10 bases sitting between them. CDR1 is SQVTM, CDR2 ANQGSEA, per germline. The CDR3 length is 14 residues.

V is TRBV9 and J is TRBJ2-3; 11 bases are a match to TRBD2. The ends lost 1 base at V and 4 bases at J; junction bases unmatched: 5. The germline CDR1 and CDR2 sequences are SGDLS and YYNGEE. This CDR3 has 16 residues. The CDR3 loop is CASSVTSGSGADTQYF. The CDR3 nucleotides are TGTGCCAGCAGCGTAACTAGCGGGAGTGGGGCAGATACGCAGTATTTT.

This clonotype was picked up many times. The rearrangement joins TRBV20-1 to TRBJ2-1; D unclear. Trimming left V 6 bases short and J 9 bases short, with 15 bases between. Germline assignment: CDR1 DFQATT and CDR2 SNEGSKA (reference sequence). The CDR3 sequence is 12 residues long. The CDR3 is CSALRSSGEQFF. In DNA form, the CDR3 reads TGCAGTGCCCTTCGAAGCTCTGGTGAGCAGTTCTTC.

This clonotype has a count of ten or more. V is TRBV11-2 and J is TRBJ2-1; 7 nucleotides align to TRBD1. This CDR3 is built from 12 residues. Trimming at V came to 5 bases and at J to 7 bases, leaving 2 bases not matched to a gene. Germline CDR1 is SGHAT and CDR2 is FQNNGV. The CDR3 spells CASSQTGNEQFF. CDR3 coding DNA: TGTGCCAGCAGCCAGACAGGGAATGAGCAGTTCTTC.

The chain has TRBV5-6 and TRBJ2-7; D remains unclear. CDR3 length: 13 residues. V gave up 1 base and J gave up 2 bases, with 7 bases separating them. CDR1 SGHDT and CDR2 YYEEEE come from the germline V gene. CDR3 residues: CASSLTEAYEQYF. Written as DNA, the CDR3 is TGTGCCAGCAGCTTGACTGAGGCCTACGAGCAGTACTTC. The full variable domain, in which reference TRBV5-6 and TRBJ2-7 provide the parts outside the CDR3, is DAGVTQSPTHLIKTRGQQVTLRCSPKSGHDTVSWYQQALGQGPQFIFQYYEEEERQRGNFPDRFSGHQFPNYSSELNVNALLLGDSALYLCASSLTEAYEQYFGPGTRLTVT.

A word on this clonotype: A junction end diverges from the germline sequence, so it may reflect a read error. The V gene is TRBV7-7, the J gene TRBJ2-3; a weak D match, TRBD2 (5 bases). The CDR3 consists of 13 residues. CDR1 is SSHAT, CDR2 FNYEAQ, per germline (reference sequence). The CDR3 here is CASSPSGEFTQYF. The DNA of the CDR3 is TGTGCTAGCAGCCCGAGCGGTGAATTTACGCAGTATTTT.

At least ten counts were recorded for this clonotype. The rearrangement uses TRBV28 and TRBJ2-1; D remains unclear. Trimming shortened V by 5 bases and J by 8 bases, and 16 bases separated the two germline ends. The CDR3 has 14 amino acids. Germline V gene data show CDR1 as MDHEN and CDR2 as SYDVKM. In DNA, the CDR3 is TGTGCCAGCAGTGTTGCGTCTGATGATGATGAGCAGTTCTTC. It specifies CASSVASDDDEQFF.

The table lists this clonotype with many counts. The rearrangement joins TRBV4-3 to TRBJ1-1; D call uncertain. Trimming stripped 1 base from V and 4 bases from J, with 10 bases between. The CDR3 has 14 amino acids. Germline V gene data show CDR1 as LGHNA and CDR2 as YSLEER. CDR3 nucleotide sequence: TGCGCCAGCAGCCAAGGGGCAGGTGGCACTGAAGCTTTCTTT. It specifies CASSQGAGGTEAFF.

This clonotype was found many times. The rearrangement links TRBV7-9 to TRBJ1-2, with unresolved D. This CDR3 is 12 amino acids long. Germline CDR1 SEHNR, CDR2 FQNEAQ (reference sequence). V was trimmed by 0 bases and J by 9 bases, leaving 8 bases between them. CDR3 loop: CASSLAFGSYTF. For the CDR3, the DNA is TGTGCCAGCAGCTTAGCATTTGGGAGCTACACCTTC.

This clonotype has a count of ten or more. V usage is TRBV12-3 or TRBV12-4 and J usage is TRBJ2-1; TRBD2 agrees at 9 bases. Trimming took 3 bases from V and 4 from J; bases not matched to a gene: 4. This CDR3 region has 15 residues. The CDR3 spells CASSLVSGGYNEQFF. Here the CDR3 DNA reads TGTGCCAGCAGTTTGGTCAGCGGGGGGTACAATGAGCAGTTCTTC.

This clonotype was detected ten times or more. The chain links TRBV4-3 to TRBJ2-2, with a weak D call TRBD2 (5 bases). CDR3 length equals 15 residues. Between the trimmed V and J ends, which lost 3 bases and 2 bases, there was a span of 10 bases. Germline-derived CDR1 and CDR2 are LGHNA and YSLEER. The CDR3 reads CASSHRTGNTGELFF. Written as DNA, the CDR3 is TGCGCCAGCAGCCATAGGACTGGAAACACCGGGGAGCTGTTTTTT.

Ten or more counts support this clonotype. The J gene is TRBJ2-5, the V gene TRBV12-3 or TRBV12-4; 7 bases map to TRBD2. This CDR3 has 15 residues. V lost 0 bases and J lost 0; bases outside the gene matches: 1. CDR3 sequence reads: CASSLAGGNQETQYF. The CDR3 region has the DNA TGTGCCAGCAGTTTAGCGGGAGGGAACCAAGAGACCCAGTACTTC.

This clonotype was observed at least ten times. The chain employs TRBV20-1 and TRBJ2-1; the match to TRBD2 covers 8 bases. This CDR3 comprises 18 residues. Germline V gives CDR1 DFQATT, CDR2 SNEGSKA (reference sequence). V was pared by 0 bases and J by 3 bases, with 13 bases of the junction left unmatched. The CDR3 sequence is CSARDPAGAQVGYNEQFF. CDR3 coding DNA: TGCAGTGCTAGAGACCCAGCGGGGGCCCAAGTGGGCTACAATGAGCAGTTCTTC.